Presented here are 27 T cell receptor beta chains from one specimen sequenced in a study of T cell responses to AZD1222 COVID-19 vaccine (dated by TCRdb to the early 2020s). The time point label here, explained by the study, means: about 28 days (+/-7) after the second vaccine dose. The intended sense of this specimen's treatment or condition label: meningococcal conjugate vaccine given as trial control. The library relied on the immunoSEQ multiplex PCR assay. This immuneACCESS table, as held by TCRdb, lists in-frame sequences with V and J called but not all clones. Of the missing ones, under half trace to an unresolved V gene in checked studies; the others have no known cause. The sample table records 170,000 or so clones; just under 95% of these occur just once. Around 0.98% of the sample comes from the top ten. Sample: peripheral blood, taken 28 days after the second dose of the MenACWY control vaccine. Receptor source: an adult who received the MenACWY meningococcal vaccine as a control.

The chain carries TRBV6-5 and TRBJ2-5; 9 bases fit TRBD1. Per germline, CDR1 MNHEY and CDR2 SVGAGI. V lost 5 bases to trimming and J lost 3 bases; unmatched junction nucleotides: 4. There are 14 residues in the CDR3. In DNA form, the CDR3 reads TGTGCCAGCAGTAGGGGGACAGGGAAAGAGACCCAGTACTTC. It encodes CASSRGTGKETQYF.

The chain employs TRBV7-2 and TRBJ2-3; D not resolved. The V end was cut by 2 bases, the J end by 4 bases, with 4 bases between. The length of the CDR3 is 12 residues. Germline CDR1 is SGHTA and CDR2 is FQGNSA. CDR3 in DNA: TGTGCCAGCAGCTTATTTTCAGATACGCAGTATTTT. This codes for CASSLFSDTQYF.

V gene TRBV9 combines with J gene TRBJ2-5; TRBD2 agrees at 9 bases. V shed 1 base, J shed 5 bases, and the junction held 6 bases outside the gene matches. Germline V gene data show CDR1 as SGDLS and CDR2 as YYNGEE. The CDR3 is 15 amino acids. The chain's CDR3 is CASSVLAGGPETQYF. CDR3 bases: TGTGCCAGCAGCGTATTGGCGGGGGGGCCGGAGACCCAGTACTTC.

The gene calls are TRBV2 and TRBJ1-2; D is possibly TRBD1 (6 bases). Germline V gene sequence: CDR1 SNHLY, CDR2 FYNNEI. The CDR3 is 13 amino acids. V lost 3 bases and J lost 1, with 6 bases in between. Here the CDR3 DNA reads TGTGCCAGCAGTGACAGGGGTAACTATGGCTACACCTTC. Amino acid sequence: CASSDRGNYGYTF.

This chain uses TRBV2 with TRBJ2-1; 8 bases are a match to TRBD1. CDR1 is SNHLY and CDR2 is FYNNEI in the germline V gene. This CDR3 spans 14 amino acids. V lost 8 bases to trimming and J lost 7 bases; unmatched junction nucleotides: 10. The CDR3 nucleotides are TGTGCCAGCCATGGACAGGGTATTCCAAATGAGCAGTTCTTC. Amino acid sequence: CASHGQGIPNEQFF.

The chain couples TRBV12-3 or TRBV12-4 to TRBJ1-2; a possible D gene is TRBD1 (6 bases). The V end lost 4 bases, the J end lost 4 bases, and 10 bases lay between the germline ends. CDR3 length: 13 amino acids. The CDR3 DNA is TGTGCCAGCAGTTCAACAGGGTTCTATGGCTACACCTTC. The encoded protein is CASSSTGFYGYTF.

The V and J genes are TRBV5-1 and TRBJ2-5, with 9 bases lining up with TRBD2. The J segment lost 2 bases and the V segment lost 0 bases, leaving 5 bases of the junction unmatched. The germline V gene has CDR1 SGHRS and CDR2 YFSETQ. The CDR3 is made up of 16 amino acids. CDR3 nucleotide sequence: TGCGCCAGCAGCTTGGTGCCGACTAGCGGACAAGAGACCCAGTACTTC. Translating gives CASSLVPTSGQETQYF.

This clone was picked up one time. The chain couples TRBV7-9 to TRBJ1-2; a weak D match, TRBD1 (6 bases). The germline gives CDR1 SEHNR, CDR2 FQNEAQ (reference sequence). The ends were cut back, 1 base at V and 0 bases at J, with 18 bases in the middle. CDR3 size: 18 residues. Written as DNA, the CDR3 is TGTGCCAGCAGCTTAGAGGGGGGACGGATTGGTTCTAACTATGGCTACACCTTC. Amino acid sequence: CASSLEGGRIGSNYGYTF.

This chain links TRBV6-6 with TRBJ2-7, with D uncertain. Germline CDR1 reads MNHNY; CDR2 reads SVGAGI (reference sequence). CDR3 length equals 13 residues. Between the trimmed V and J ends, which lost 2 bases and 3 bases, there was a span of 8 bases. The CDR3 DNA sequence: TGTGCCAGCAGTTACGACGCGGACTACGAGCAGTACTTC. Residues: CASSYDADYEQYF.

CDR3 protein: CATSDRSTSPNEQFF. The CDR3, as DNA: TGTGCCACCAGTGACCGTTCGACTAGCCCCAATGAGCAGTTCTTC. The rearrangement uses TRBV24-1 and TRBJ2-1; 7 bases are a match to TRBD2. Germline V gives CDR1 KGHDR, CDR2 SFDVKD. J gave up 6 bases and V 4 bases, and 8 bases lay outside the gene matches. The CDR3 is made up of 15 amino acids.

The CDR3 region has the DNA TGTGCCAGCAGCGTCGCTCCGGGACAGGGGAACTATGAAGCTTTCTTT. This gives the protein CASSVAPGQGNYEAFF. The chain has TRBV9 and TRBJ1-1; 10 bases are a match to TRBD1. V shed 2 bases and J 7 bases; nucleotides not matched to a gene: 11. CDR1 and CDR2 (germline): SGDLS, YYNGEE. This CDR3 contains 16 residues.

On this clone itself: Other nucleotide sequences from this sample produce the same CDR3. The J gene is TRBJ1-5, the V gene TRBV11-2; 10 bases are shared with TRBD1. The CDR3 sequence is 15 residues long. The V gene end was trimmed by 6 bases and the J gene end by 2 bases; junction bases not matched to a gene: 4. CDR1 is SGHAT and CDR2 is FQNNGV in the germline V gene. CDR3 loop: CASSLTGGGNQPQHF. In DNA form, the CDR3 reads TGTGCCAGCAGTTTGACAGGGGGCGGCAATCAGCCCCAGCATTTT.

V is TRBV5-1 and J is TRBJ1-2; weak D call: TRBD1 (5 bases). Germline values: CDR1 SGHRS, CDR2 YFSETQ. V was cut by 0 bases and J by 9 bases, with 9 bases left in between. This CDR3 spans 12 amino acids. The CDR3 protein is CASSLDGGRYTF. The CDR3 DNA reads TGCGCCAGCAGCTTGGATGGGGGACGCTACACCTTC.

The genes are TRBV6-6 and TRBJ2-3; tentative D call: TRBD2 (6 bases). The CDR3 consists of 14 residues. Deletions cut 6 bases from V and 1 base from J, with 11 bases between. CDR1 and CDR2 from the germline V gene are MNHNY and SVGAGI (reference sequence). This chain's CDR3 is CASSRAGRTDTQYF. The CDR3 DNA follows: TGTGCCAGCAGCAGAGCGGGCCGCACAGATACGCAGTATTTT.

V gene TRBV7-9 combines with J gene TRBJ1-2; D unclear. From germline, CDR1 is SEHNR and CDR2 FQNEAQ (reference sequence). The CDR3 sequence is 13 residues long. V was pared by 0 bases and J by 4 bases, with 6 bases between. CDR3 amino acids: CASSLAGGYGYTF. As DNA, the CDR3 is TGTGCCAGCAGCTTAGCCGGTGGCTATGGCTACACCTTC.

The chain carries TRBV7-2 and TRBJ2-3; TRBD2 matches at 7 bases. This CDR3 has 16 amino acids. Losses at the gene ends were 5 bases for V and 2 bases for J; bases not matched to a gene: 10. Germline V gene data show CDR1 as SGHTA and CDR2 as FQGNSA. CDR3 sequence: CASSPSRAGITDTQYF. In DNA, the CDR3 is TGTGCCAGCAGCCCTTCCCGAGCGGGGATCACAGATACGCAGTATTTT. The whole variable domain, remainder taken from reference TRBV7-2 and TRBJ2-3, is GAGVSQSPSNKVTEKGKDVELRCDPISGHTALYWYRQSLGQGLEFLIYFQGNSAPDKSGLPSDRFSAERTGGSVSTLTIQRTQQEDSAVYLCASSPSRAGITDTQYFGPGTRLTVL.

The chain carries TRBV20-1 and TRBJ1-2; TRBD1 aligns across 7 bases. J lost 5 bases, V lost 3 bases, and 12 bases had no gene match. Germline loops: CDR1 DFQATT, CDR2 SNEGSKA (reference sequence). The CDR3 extends over 15 amino acids. The CDR3 reads CSASGSGQESYGYTF. CDR3 DNA: TGCAGTGCTAGTGGGTCAGGACAGGAATCTTATGGCTACACCTTC.

CDR3 in amino acids: CASSLALGGKGTQYF. The DNA for the CDR3 is TGTGCCAGCAGCTTAGCGCTTGGGGGAAAGGGCACGCAGTATTTT. This chain links TRBV7-2 with TRBJ2-3; D is tentatively TRBD1 or TRBD2 (5 bases each). CDR3 size: 15 residues. Germline lookup yields CDR1 SGHTA and CDR2 FQGNSA. Trimming removed 0 bases from V and 9 bases from J, with 16 bases in between.

The chain links TRBV7-2 to TRBJ2-7, with 9 bases aligning to TRBD2. The V segment lost 5 bases and the J segment 4 bases; nucleotides outside the gene matches: 6. The CDR3 totals 14 residues. CDR1 is SGHTA, CDR2 FQGNSA, per germline. In DNA, the CDR3 is TGTGCCAGCAGCCTCGGGACTAGCTTTTACGAGCAGTACTTC. Its translation is CASSLGTSFYEQYF.

The chain couples TRBV6-5 to TRBJ1-2; weak D call: TRBD1 (6 bases). Germline loops: CDR1 MNHEY, CDR2 SVGAGI. The V end was cut by 6 bases, the J end by 1 base, with 12 bases between. The CDR3 is 14 amino acids. CDR3 amino acids: CASRWTENNYGYTF. The CDR3 nucleotides are TGTGCCAGCAGATGGACAGAGAATAACTATGGCTACACCTTC.

This chain connects TRBV7-3 to TRBJ2-2, with 11 nucleotides matching TRBD2. Germline CDR1 is SGHTA and CDR2 is FQGTGA. The CDR3 is 16 residues long. J was trimmed by 4 bases and V by 5 bases; bases with no gene match: 6. This CDR3 is CASSPFSGGVTGELFF. DNA for the CDR3: TGTGCCAGCAGCCCCTTTAGCGGGGGGGTCACCGGGGAGCTGTTTTTT.

The CDR3 bases are TGCGCCAGCAGCCAAGAAGGGACAGGACCCTACAATGAGCAGTTCTTC. This sequence encodes CASSQEGTGPYNEQFF. This chain uses TRBV4-3 with TRBJ2-1, with 8 nucleotides matching TRBD1. The CDR3 spans 16 residues. The germline V gene encodes CDR1 LGHNA and CDR2 YSLEER. V trimming: 0 bases; J trimming: 2 bases; junction bases outside the gene matches: 3.

This rearrangement joins TRBV3-1 (or the pseudogene TRBV3-2) to TRBJ2-3; D is ambiguous. Germline lookup yields CDR1 LGHDT and CDR2 YNNKEL (reference sequence). With 3 bases removed from V and 6 bases from J, the gap between germline ends came to 13 bases. The CDR3 has 14 residues. CDR3 DNA: TGTGCCAGCAGCCAGAGACTGGAAGGGGATACGCAGTATTTT. Its translation: CASSQRLEGDTQYF.

The CDR3 coding sequence is TGTGCCAGCAGCCGCACTGGAAACACCATATATTTT. This gives the protein CASSRTGNTIYF. V gene TRBV3-1 (or the pseudogene TRBV3-2) combines with J gene TRBJ1-3; D is uncertain. Between the trimmed V and J ends, which lost 4 bases and 2 bases, there was a span of 3 bases. The CDR3 covers 12 residues. The V gene's germline CDR1 is LGHDT and CDR2 YNNKEL (reference sequence).

The V gene is TRBV29-1, the J gene TRBJ1-4; D call uncertain. The germline V and J ends were trimmed by 4 bases and 8 bases, with 8 bases remaining between them. The V gene's germline CDR1 is SQVTM and CDR2 ANQGSEA. This CDR3 region has 11 residues. CDR3: CSVGRREKLFF. CDR3 DNA: TGCAGCGTTGGTAGGCGGGAAAAACTGTTTTTT.

The chain links TRBV30 to TRBJ2-7; 10 nucleotides line up with TRBD2. With 2 bases clipped from V and 2 bases from J, the junction kept 3 bases outside the gene matches. CDR3 length: 14 amino acids. Germline loops: CDR1 GTSNPN, CDR2 SVGIG (reference sequence). CDR3 sequence: CAWSSAGGPYEQYF. DNA of the CDR3: TGTGCCTGGAGTTCAGCGGGGGGGCCCTACGAGCAGTACTTC.

The V call is TRBV3-1 (or the pseudogene TRBV3-2), the J call TRBJ1-2; D is unresolved. The germline V gene has CDR1 LGHDT and CDR2 YNNKEL (reference sequence). This CDR3 is built from 14 residues. V was shortened by 0 bases and J by 7 bases, with 12 bases between the two germline ends. CDR3: CASSQDSRRSGYTF. CDR3 DNA: TGTGCCAGCAGCCAAGATTCCAGGCGGTCTGGCTACACCTTC.